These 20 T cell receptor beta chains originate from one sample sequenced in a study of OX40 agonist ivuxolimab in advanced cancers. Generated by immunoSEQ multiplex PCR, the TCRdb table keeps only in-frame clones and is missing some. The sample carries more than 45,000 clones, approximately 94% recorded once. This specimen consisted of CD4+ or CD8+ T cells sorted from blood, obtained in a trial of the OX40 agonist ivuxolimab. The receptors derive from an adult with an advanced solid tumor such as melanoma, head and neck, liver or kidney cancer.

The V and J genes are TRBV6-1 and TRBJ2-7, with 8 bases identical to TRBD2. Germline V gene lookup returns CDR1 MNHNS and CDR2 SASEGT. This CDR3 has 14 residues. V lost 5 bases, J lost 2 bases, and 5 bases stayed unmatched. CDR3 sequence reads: CASSPSGSTYEQYF. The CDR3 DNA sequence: TGTGCCAGCAGTCCTAGCGGGTCTACCTACGAGCAGTACTTC.

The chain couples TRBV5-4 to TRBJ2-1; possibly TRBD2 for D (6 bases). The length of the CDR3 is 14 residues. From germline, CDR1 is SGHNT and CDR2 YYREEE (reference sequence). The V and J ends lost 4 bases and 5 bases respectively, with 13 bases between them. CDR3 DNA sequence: TGTGCCAGCAGCCCCGGACTATTTGACAATGAGCAGTTCTTC. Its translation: CASSPGLFDNEQFF.

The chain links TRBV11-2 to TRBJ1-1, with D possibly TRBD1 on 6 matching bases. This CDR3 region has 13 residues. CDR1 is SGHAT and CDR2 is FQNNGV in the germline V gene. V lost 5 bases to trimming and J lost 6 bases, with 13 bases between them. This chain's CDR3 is CASSRSGVPEAFF. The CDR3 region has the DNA TGTGCCAGCAGCCGATCAGGGGTTCCTGAAGCTTTCTTT.

DNA of the CDR3: TGTGCCAGCAGTACGCCGGGATCCATTTACTCCTACGAGCAGTACTTC. The encoded protein is CASSTPGSIYSYEQYF. V gene TRBV28 combines with J gene TRBJ2-7; tentative D call: TRBD2 (5 bases). The V end was cut by 5 bases, the J end by 0 bases, with 17 bases between. This CDR3 has 16 residues. From germline, CDR1 is MDHEN and CDR2 SYDVKM.

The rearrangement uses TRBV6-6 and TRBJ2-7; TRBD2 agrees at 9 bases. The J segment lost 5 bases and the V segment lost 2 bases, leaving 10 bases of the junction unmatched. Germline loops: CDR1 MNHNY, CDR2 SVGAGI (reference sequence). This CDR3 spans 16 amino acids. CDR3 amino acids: CASSYQFSGSFHEQYF. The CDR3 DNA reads TGTGCCAGCAGTTACCAGTTTAGCGGGAGCTTCCACGAGCAGTACTTC.

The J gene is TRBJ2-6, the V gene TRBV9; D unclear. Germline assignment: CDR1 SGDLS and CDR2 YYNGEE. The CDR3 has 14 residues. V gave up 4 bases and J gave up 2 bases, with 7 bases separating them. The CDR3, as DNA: TGTGCCAGCAGCCCCCCTCCTGGGGCCAACGTCCTGACTTTC. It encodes CASSPPPGANVLTF.

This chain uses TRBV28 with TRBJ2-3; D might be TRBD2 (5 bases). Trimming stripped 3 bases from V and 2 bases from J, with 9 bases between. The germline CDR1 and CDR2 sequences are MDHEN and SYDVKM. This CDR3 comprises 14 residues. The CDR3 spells CASSFEGNTDTQYF. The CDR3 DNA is TGTGCCAGCAGTTTCGAGGGCAACACAGATACGCAGTATTTT.

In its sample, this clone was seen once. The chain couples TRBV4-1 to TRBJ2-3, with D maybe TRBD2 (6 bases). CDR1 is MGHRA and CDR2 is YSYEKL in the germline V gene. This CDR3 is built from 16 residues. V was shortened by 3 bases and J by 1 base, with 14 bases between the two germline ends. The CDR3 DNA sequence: TGCGCCAGCAGCCAGAGCGGGCACCTTGGCACAGATACGCAGTATTTT. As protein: CASSQSGHLGTDTQYF.

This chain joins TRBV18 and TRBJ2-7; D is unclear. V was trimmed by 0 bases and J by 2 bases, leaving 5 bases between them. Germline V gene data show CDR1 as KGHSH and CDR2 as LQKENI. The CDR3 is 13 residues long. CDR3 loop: CASSPPETYEQYF. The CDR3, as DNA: TGTGCCAGCTCACCACCAGAGACCTACGAGCAGTACTTC.

The CDR3 loop reads CASSVEGDGRSSYEQYF. CDR3 coding DNA: TGTGCCAGCAGCGTAGAGGGGGATGGTAGAAGCTCCTACGAGCAGTACTTC. The chain links TRBV9 to TRBJ2-7; D is possibly TRBD1 (6 bases). Trimming shortened V by 0 bases and J by 0 bases, and 16 bases separated the two germline ends. Germline V gene lookup returns CDR1 SGDLS and CDR2 YYNGEE. The CDR3 has 17 amino acids.

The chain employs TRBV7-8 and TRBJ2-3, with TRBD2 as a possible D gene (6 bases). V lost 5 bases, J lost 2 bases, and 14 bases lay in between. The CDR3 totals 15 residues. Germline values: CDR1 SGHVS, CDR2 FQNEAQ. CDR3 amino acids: CASSPSSVITDTQYF. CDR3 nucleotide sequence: TGTGCCAGCAGCCCTTCTAGCGTTATCACAGATACGCAGTATTTT. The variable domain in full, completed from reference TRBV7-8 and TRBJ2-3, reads GAGVSQSPRYKVAKRGQDVALRCDPISGHVSLFWYQQALGQGPEFLTYFQNEAQLDKSGLPSDRFFAERPEGSVSTLKIQRTQQEDSAVYLCASSPSSVITDTQYFGPGTRLTVL.

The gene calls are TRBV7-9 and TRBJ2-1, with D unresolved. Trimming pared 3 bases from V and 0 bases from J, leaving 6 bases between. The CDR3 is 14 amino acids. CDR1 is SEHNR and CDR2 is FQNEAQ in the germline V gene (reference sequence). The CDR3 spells CASSFLSSYNEQFF. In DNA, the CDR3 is TGTGCCAGCAGCTTTCTCAGCTCCTACAATGAGCAGTTCTTC. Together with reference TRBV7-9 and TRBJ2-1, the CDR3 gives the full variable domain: DTGVSQNPRHKITKRGQNVTFRCDPISEHNRLYWYRQTLGQGPEFLTYFQNEAQLEKSRLLSDRFSAERPKGSFSTLEIQRTEQGDSAMYLCASSFLSSYNEQFFGPGTRLTVL.

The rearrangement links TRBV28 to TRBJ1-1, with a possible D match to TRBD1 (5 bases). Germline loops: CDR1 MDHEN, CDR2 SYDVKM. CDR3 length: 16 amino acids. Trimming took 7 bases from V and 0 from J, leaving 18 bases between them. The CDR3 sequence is CASTNRGGRLNTEAFF. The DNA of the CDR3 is TGTGCCAGCACCAACCGTGGGGGGAGGTTGAACACTGAAGCTTTCTTT.

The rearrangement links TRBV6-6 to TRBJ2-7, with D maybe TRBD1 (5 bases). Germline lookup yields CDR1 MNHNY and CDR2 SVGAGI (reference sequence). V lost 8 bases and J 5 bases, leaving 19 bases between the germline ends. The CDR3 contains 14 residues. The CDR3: CASQTNIQGDEQYF. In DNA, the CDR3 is TGTGCCAGCCAAACCAACATCCAGGGTGACGAGCAGTACTTC.

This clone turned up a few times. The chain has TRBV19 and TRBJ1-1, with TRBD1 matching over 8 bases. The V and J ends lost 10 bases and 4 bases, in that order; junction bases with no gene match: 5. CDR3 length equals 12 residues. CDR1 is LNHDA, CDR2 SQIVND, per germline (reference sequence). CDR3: CATQTGGTEAFF. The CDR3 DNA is TGTGCCACCCAAACAGGGGGCACTGAAGCTTTCTTT.

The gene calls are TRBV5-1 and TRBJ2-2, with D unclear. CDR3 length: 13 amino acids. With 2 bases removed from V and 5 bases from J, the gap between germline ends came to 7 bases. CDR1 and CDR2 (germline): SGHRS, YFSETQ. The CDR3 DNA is TGCGCCAGCAGCTTCCACCTAACCGGGGAGCTGTTTTTT. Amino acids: CASSFHLTGELFF.

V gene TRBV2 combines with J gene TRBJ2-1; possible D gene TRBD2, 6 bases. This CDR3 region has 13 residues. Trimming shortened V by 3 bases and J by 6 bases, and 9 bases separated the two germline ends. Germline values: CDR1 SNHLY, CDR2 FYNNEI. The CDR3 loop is CASSDGGVNEQFF. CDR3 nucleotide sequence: TGTGCCAGCAGTGACGGAGGGGTCAATGAGCAGTTCTTC.

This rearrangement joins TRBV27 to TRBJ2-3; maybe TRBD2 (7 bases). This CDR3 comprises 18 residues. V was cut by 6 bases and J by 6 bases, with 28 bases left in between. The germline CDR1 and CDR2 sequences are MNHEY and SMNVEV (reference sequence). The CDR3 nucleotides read TGTGCCAGCAGGACGGAGGGACTATCTTTCGTAAGGGGGGATACGCAGTATTTT. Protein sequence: CASRTEGLSFVRGDTQYF.

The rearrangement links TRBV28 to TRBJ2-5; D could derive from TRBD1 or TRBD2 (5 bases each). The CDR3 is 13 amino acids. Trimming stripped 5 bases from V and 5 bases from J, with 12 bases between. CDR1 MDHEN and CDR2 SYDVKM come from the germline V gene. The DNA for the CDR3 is TGTGCCAGCAGTACGCGTGGGACGGAGACCCAGTACTTC. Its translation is CASSTRGTETQYF.

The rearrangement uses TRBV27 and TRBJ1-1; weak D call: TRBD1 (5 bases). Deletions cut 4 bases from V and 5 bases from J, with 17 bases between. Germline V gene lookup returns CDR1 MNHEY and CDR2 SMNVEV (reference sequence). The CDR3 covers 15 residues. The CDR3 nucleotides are TGTGCCAGCAGTTCTCGGGGAAGGGACGGGACTGAAGCTTTCTTT. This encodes CASSSRGRDGTEAFF.